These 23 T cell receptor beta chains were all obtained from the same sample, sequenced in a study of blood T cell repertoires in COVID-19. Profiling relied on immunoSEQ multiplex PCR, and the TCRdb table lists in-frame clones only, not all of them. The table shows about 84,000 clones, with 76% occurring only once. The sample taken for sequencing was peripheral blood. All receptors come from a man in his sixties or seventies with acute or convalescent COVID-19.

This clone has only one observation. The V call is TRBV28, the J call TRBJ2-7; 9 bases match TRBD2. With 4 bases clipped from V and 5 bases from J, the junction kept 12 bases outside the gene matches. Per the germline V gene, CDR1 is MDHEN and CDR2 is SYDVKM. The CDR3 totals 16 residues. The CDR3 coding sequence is TGTGCCAGCAGTTCGTTGGGGGGCGGGAGGGCCCACGAGCAGTACTTC. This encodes CASSSLGGGRAHEQYF.

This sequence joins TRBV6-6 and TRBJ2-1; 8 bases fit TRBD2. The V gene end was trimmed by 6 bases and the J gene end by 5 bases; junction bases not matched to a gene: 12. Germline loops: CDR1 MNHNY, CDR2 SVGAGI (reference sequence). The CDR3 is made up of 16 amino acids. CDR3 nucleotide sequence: TGTGCCAGCAGCCCCCGGCAGCGGGAGTTTCACAATGAGCAGTTCTTC. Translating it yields CASSPRQREFHNEQFF.

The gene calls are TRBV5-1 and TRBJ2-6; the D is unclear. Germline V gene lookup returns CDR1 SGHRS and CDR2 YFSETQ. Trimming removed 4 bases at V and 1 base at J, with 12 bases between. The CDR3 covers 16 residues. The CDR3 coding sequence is TGCGCCAGCAGCGCACCGGTCGGGTCTGGGGCCAACGTCCTGACTTTC. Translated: CASSAPVGSGANVLTF.

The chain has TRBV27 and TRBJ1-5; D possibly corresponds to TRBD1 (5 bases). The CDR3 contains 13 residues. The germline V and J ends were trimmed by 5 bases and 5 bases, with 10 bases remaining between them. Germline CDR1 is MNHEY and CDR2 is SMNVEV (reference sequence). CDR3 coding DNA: TGTGCCAGCAGTATGGGACTTCATCAGCCCCAGCATTTT. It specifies CASSMGLHQPQHF.

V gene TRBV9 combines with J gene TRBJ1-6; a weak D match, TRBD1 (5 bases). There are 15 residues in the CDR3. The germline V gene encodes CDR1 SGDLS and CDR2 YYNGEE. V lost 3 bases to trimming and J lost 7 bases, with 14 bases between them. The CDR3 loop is CASSEGDWDNSPLHF. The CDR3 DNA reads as TGTGCCAGCAGCGAAGGGGACTGGGACAATTCACCCCTCCACTTT.

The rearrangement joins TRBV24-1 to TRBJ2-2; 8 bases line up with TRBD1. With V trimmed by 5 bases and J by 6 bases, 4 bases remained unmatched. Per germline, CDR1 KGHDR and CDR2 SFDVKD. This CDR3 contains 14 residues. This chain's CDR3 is CATSVPTGAGELFF. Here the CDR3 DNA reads TGTGCCACCAGTGTACCGACAGGGGCCGGGGAGCTGTTTTTT.

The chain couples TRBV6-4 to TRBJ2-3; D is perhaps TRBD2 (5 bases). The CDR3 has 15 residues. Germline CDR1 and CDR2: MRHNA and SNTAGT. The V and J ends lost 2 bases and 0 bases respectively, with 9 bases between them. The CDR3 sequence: CASSDTGSSTDTQYF. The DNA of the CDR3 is TGTGCCAGCAGTGACACGGGGTCTAGCACAGATACGCAGTATTTT.

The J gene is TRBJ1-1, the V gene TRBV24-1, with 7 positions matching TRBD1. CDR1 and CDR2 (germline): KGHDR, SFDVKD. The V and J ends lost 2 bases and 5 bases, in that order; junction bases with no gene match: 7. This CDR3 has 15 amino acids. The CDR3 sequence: CATSDSRAGGTEAFF. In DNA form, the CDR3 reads TGTGCCACCAGTGATTCGAGGGCAGGGGGTACTGAAGCTTTCTTT.

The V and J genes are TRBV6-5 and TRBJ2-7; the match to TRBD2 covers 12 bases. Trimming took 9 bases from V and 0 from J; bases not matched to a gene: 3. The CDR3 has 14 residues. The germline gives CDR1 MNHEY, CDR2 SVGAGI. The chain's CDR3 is CASMTSGSSYEQYF. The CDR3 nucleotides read TGTGCCAGTATGACTAGCGGGAGCTCCTACGAGCAGTACTTC.

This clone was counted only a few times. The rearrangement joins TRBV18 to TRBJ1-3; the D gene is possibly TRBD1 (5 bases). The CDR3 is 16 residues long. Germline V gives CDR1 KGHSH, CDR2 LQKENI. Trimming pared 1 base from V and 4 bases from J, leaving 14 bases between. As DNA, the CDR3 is TGTGCCAGCTCACCACTCCCTCCGGACAACGGAAACACCATATATTTT. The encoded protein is CASSPLPPDNGNTIYF.

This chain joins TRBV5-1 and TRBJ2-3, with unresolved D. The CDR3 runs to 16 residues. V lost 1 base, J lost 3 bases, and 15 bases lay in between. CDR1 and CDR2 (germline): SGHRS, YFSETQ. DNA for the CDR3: TGCGCCAGCAGCTTGAATCCCCAAATCGGGACAGATACGCAGTATTTT. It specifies CASSLNPQIGTDTQYF.

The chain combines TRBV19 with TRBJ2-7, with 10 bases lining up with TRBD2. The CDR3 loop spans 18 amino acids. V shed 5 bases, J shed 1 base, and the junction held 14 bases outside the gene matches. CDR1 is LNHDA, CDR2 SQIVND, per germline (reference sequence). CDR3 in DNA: TGTGCCAGTAGTCCCAGCGGGAGGGCCATCTCATTATCCTACGAGCAGTACTTC. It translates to CASSPSGRAISLSYEQYF.

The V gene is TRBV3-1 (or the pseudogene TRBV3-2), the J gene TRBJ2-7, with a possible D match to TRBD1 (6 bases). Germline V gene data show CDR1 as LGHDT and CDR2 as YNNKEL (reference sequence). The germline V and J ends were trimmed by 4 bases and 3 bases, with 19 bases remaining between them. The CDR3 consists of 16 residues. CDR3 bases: TGTGCCAGCAGCCCCCGGAGTTGGACAGTACTCTACGAGCAGTACTTC. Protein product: CASSPRSWTVLYEQYF.

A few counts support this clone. CDR3 DNA: TGTGCCAGCAGAGGGGCTGGAAACACCATATATTTT. Residues: CASRGAGNTIYF. The chain joins TRBV6-5 to TRBJ1-3, with D perhaps TRBD1 (5 bases). V was trimmed by 6 bases and J by 2 bases, leaving 5 bases between them. The CDR3 loop spans 12 amino acids. Germline V gene lookup returns CDR1 MNHEY and CDR2 SVGAGI.

CDR3 sequence (DNA): TGTGCCAGCAGCAACAGGGACGGGTATGGAAACACCATATATTTT. Translated: CASSNRDGYGNTIYF. The chain links TRBV5-4 to TRBJ1-3, with D perhaps matching TRBD1 (6 bases). CDR3 length: 15 residues. V lost 4 bases and J 3 bases, leaving 14 bases between the germline ends. CDR1 and CDR2 (germline): SGHNT, YYREEE (reference sequence).

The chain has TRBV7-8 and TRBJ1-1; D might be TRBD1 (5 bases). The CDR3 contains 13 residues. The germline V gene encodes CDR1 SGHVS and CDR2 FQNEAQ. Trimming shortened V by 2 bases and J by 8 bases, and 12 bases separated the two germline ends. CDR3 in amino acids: CASSLLDDSEAFF. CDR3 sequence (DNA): TGTGCCAGCAGCTTATTGGACGACAGCGAAGCTTTCTTT. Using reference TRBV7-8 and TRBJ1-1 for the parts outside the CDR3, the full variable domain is GAGVSQSPRYKVAKRGQDVALRCDPISGHVSLFWYQQALGQGPEFLTYFQNEAQLDKSGLPSDRFFAERPEGSVSTLKIQRTQQEDSAVYLCASSLLDDSEAFFGQGTRLTVV.

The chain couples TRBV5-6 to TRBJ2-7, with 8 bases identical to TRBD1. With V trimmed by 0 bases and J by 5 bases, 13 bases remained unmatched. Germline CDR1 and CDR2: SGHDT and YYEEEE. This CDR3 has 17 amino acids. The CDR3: CASSLAGTPTTGDEQYF. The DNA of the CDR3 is TGTGCCAGCAGCTTGGCGGGCACCCCGACGACAGGGGACGAGCAGTACTTC.

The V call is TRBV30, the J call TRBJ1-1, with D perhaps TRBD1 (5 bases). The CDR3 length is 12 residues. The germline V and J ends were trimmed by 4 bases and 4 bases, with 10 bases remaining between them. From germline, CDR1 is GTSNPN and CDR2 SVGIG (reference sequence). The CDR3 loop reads CAWTGEATEAFF. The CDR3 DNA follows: TGTGCCTGGACGGGGGAGGCCACTGAAGCTTTCTTT.

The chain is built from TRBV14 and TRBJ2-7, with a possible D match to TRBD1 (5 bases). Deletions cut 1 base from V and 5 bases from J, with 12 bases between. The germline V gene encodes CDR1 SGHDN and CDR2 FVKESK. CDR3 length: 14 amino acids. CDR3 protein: CASSQVGRVHEQYF. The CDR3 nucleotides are TGTGCCAGCAGCCAAGTGGGCAGGGTCCACGAGCAGTACTTC.

Written as DNA, the CDR3 is TGTGCCATCAGTGGTGCGGGGGCTAGCACCGGGGAGCTGTTTTTT. It translates to CAISGAGASTGELFF. The rearrangement uses TRBV10-3 and TRBJ2-2, with a tentative D call TRBD2 (7 bases). Germline V gives CDR1 ENHRY, CDR2 SYGVKD. The CDR3 spans 15 residues. Trimming removed 4 bases from V and 4 bases from J, with 13 bases in between.

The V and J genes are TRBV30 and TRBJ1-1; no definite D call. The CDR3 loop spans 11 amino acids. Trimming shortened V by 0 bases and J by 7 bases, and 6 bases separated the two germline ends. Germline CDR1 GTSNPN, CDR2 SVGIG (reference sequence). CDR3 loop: CAWSVQDEAFF. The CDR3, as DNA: TGTGCCTGGAGTGTTCAGGATGAAGCTTTCTTT.

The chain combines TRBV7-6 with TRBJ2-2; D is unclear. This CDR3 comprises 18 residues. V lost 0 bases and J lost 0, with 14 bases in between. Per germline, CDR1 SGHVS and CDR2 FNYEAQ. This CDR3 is CASSLAYLRNPNTGELFF. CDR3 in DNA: TGTGCCAGCAGCTTAGCGTATTTGCGGAATCCGAACACCGGGGAGCTGTTTTTT.

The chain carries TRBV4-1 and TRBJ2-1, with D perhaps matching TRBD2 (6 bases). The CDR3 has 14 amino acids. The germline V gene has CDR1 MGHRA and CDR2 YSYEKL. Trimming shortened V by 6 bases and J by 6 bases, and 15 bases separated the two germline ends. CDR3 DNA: TGCGCCAGCAGGCCCTCGACTAGATTCAATGAGCAGTTCTTC. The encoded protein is CASRPSTRFNEQFF.